The rows below give T cell receptor beta chains drawn from one sample of a study of T cells in Graves' hyperthyroidism and ophthalmopathy. TCRdb ran MiXCR on the multiplex PCR reads and lists one entry per CDR3 protein. The data show roughly 420,000 distinct CDR3 sequences, approximately 14% seen once. Material for sequencing was blood. The receptors come from a woman aged 18 to 35 with Graves' hyperthyroidism. Each CDR3 is given with its conserved first and last residue. The order of the fields is CDR3 DNA, CDR3 protein, J gene, V gene, D gene, clone size. The D gene is left open where the match is weak. Size tells how often a clone was seen (once, few, many) or the class of an expanded clone, and some rows leave it out.

CDR3nt: TGTGCCATCAGCTTAACTAGCGGGGATTCCTACGAGCAGTACTTC
CDR3aa: CAISLTSGDSYEQYF
j_gene: TRBJ2-7
v_gene: TRBV10-3
d_gene: TRBD2
abundance: -

CDR3nt: TGTGCCAGCAGAAAGCCCTTGGGAGCCTACGAGCAGTACTTC
CDR3aa: CASRKPLGAYEQYF
j_gene: TRBJ2-7
v_gene: TRBV2
d_gene: -
abundance: -

CDR3nt: TGTGCCAGCTGCAGGGAGAACACCGGGGAGCTGTTTTTT
CDR3aa: CASCRENTGELFF
j_gene: TRBJ2-2
v_gene: TRBV6-2/TRBV6-3
d_gene: -
abundance: many

CDR3nt: TGCGCCAGCAGCCAGAGTCGACTAGCGGGGGGCACCGGGGAGCTGTTTTTT
CDR3aa: CASSQSRLAGGTGELFF
j_gene: TRBJ2-2
v_gene: TRBV4-1
d_gene: TRBD2
abundance: few

CDR3nt: TGTGCCAGCAGCTCGAACGGGGCCCAGGGGCCAGATACGCAGTATTTT
CDR3aa: CASSSNGAQGPDTQYF
j_gene: TRBJ2-3
v_gene: TRBV7-9
d_gene: -
abundance: few

CDR3nt: TGTGCCAGCAGCTCCCGAGGGGGGGCTGACACAGATACGCAGTATTTT
CDR3aa: CASSSRGGADTDTQYF
j_gene: TRBJ2-3
v_gene: TRBV7-8
d_gene: -
abundance: many

CDR3nt: TGCGCCAGCAGCTTGGGTCGTGTTAGCAGGAGTCGGGACGAGCAGTACTTC
CDR3aa: CASSLGRVSRSRDEQYF
j_gene: TRBJ2-7
v_gene: TRBV5-1
d_gene: -
abundance: -

CDR3nt: TGTGCCAGCAGTCCAACCCGAGAGAGGGGGCGGGCTGAAGCTTTCTTT
CDR3aa: CASSPTRERGRAEAFF
j_gene: TRBJ1-1
v_gene: TRBV28
d_gene: TRBD1
abundance: many

CDR3nt: TGTGCCAGCAGCTCTTCCTTTGGGGCCAACGTCCTGACTTTC
CDR3aa: CASSSSFGANVLTF
j_gene: TRBJ2-6
v_gene: TRBV5-6
d_gene: -
abundance: -

CDR3nt: TGCAGCGTTGAAAAGGGGACGGACATTCAGTACTTC
CDR3aa: CSVEKGTDIQYF
j_gene: TRBJ2-4
v_gene: TRBV29-1
d_gene: -
abundance: many

CDR3nt: TGTGCCAGCCTCCGACAGGGTAACGAAAAACTGTTTTTT
CDR3aa: CASLRQGNEKLFF
j_gene: TRBJ1-4
v_gene: TRBV12-3/TRBV12-4
d_gene: TRBD1
abundance: many

CDR3nt: TGTGCCAGCAGTGAAGAGATGAGGCTAGCGGGGGGCACCGGGGAGCTGTTTTTT
CDR3aa: CASSEEMRLAGGTGELFF
j_gene: TRBJ2-2
v_gene: TRBV2
d_gene: TRBD2
abundance: many

CDR3nt: TGTGCCAGCAAAACAGGCAATTCACCCCTCCACTTT
CDR3aa: CASKTGNSPLHF
j_gene: TRBJ1-6
v_gene: TRBV6-1
d_gene: -
abundance: few

CDR3nt: TGTGCCAGCAGTTACCCGGGACAGCTCAATCAGCCCCAGCATTTT
CDR3aa: CASSYPGQLNQPQHF
j_gene: TRBJ1-5
v_gene: TRBV6-2/TRBV6-3
d_gene: TRBD1
abundance: few

CDR3nt: TGCAGTGCCGGAAAACTAGCGGGAGCCTACGAGCAGTACTTC
CDR3aa: CSAGKLAGAYEQYF
j_gene: TRBJ2-7
v_gene: TRBV20-1
d_gene: TRBD2
abundance: many

CDR3nt: TGTGCCAGCAGTTTGACCCCGAAAAAGGAGTTCTATAATTCACCCCTCCACTTT
CDR3aa: CASSLTPKKEFYNSPLHF
j_gene: TRBJ1-6
v_gene: TRBV12-3/TRBV12-4
d_gene: -
abundance: -

CDR3nt: TGTGCCAGCAGCTTAGACCCTGGGACCAACAATGAGCAGTTCTTC
CDR3aa: CASSLDPGTNNEQFF
j_gene: TRBJ2-1
v_gene: TRBV11-2
d_gene: -
abundance: many